The rows below give T cell receptor beta chains drawn from one sample of a study of T cells in Graves' hyperthyroidism and ophthalmopathy. In TCRdb, the multiplex PCR reads were re-called with MiXCR into one record per CDR3 protein. This sample yields around 250,000 distinct CDR3 sequences, of which just over 14% are seen a single time; about an eighth belongs to the top ten. Input material: blood. All receptors come from a woman aged 40 to 50 with Graves' hyperthyroidism that later progressed to Graves' ophthalmopathy. The conserved cysteine and the conserved F or W are not part of the CDR3 here. The D gene is left open where the match is weak. A row's size may be missing; if present it is once, few, many or a size class.

CDR3,V,size,J,length,D
ASSEVLLNTGELF,TRBV6-1,many,TRBJ2-2,13,.
ASSAPTDEQF,TRBV5-1,many,TRBJ2-1,10,.
ASSFGGSRTQY,TRBV12-3/TRBV12-4,many,TRBJ2-5,11,.
ASSMGTGHWNEQY,TRBV27,many,TRBJ2-7,13,TRBD1
ASSLARQGPREQY,TRBV5-1,.,TRBJ2-7,13,.
ASGTARRNNQPQH,TRBV28,.,TRBJ1-5,13,TRBD1
ASTLLAGTFTDTQY,TRBV5-8,.,TRBJ2-3,14,TRBD2
ASSDPRGSGTNTGELF,TRBV28,many,TRBJ2-2,16,TRBD2
ASSETGSISYEQY,TRBV7-9,few,TRBJ2-7,13,.
ASSLATGEWGSEQY,TRBV5-6,many,TRBJ2-7,14,TRBD1
ASSRTSETYNEQF,TRBV18,many,TRBJ2-1,13,TRBD2
ASSLTLAGVNEQF,TRBV28,.,TRBJ2-1,13,TRBD2
SAEGTGAFPSTDTQY,TRBV20-1,.,TRBJ2-3,15,TRBD1
ASSSGTLYEQY,TRBV28,many,TRBJ2-7,11,.
ASKGRQVTDTQY,TRBV28,many,TRBJ2-3,12,.
ASSQDGTGNWNEQF,TRBV4-1,many,TRBJ2-1,14,TRBD1
ASSLTGLGYEQY,TRBV7-9,.,TRBJ2-7,12,TRBD2
ASSSPWFGTGTGKSEAF,TRBV11-2,many,TRBJ1-1,17,TRBD1
ASSPYLEETQY,TRBV27,many,TRBJ2-5,11,.
ASSHPLAGGNEQF,TRBV3-1,many,TRBJ2-1,13,TRBD2
ASSARSGAGELF,TRBV9,.,TRBJ2-2,12,.
ASSLRPIPRGIGNEQF,TRBV27,many,TRBJ2-1,16,TRBD1
ASSDAGPGLVSYEQY,TRBV2,many,TRBJ2-7,15,TRBD2
ASSLAGSTEAF,TRBV5-1,many,TRBJ1-1,11,.
ASSTTRSSYNEQF,TRBV7-3,.,TRBJ2-1,13,.
ASTVTQGTNEKLF,TRBV4-1,.,TRBJ1-4,13,.
ASSPTSGEANYGYT,TRBV13,many,TRBJ1-2,14,.
ASRKRDPARNEQF,TRBV6-1,many,TRBJ2-1,13,.
SAPSHLRTEAF,TRBV20-1,.,TRBJ1-1,11,.
ASRGQGRYEQY,TRBV5-5,many,TRBJ2-7,11,TRBD1
ASSPQGRGNIQY,TRBV19,.,TRBJ2-4,12,.
ASSKKSFYEQY,TRBV14,.,TRBJ2-7,11,.
ASNLRGDGRRPQY,TRBV11-1,many,TRBJ2-5,13,TRBD2
ASSGRLNQPQH,TRBV19,many,TRBJ1-5,11,.
ASSQYHNYNEQF,TRBV4-1,few,TRBJ2-1,12,.
ASIPQISTDTQY,TRBV28,many,TRBJ2-3,12,.
ASSRQDPQLAGGYTGELF,TRBV4-1,few,TRBJ2-2,18,TRBD2
ASSESTGQSATEAF,TRBV9,many,TRBJ1-1,14,TRBD1
SARDAWLVFDTQY,TRBV20-1,many,TRBJ2-3,13,.
ASSDATRGVISQTEQF,TRBV9,.,TRBJ2-1,16,TRBD2
SARASASENTGELF,TRBV20-1,many,TRBJ2-2,14,.
ASSRNGEAVYGYT,TRBV2,few,TRBJ1-2,13,.
ASSSRGLGPNEQF,TRBV5-1,few,TRBJ2-1,13,.
ASSTPGSYEQY,TRBV19,few,TRBJ2-7,11,.
ASSDGSYNEQF,TRBV5-6,many,TRBJ2-1,11,.